This T cell receptor (beta chain) was found in a study of T cells after yellow fever vaccination. General study points: Though it reached lower strength, the secondary response hit its peak faster, day 5 versus 15. Clonotype sharing between CD4 and CD8 compartments was small. Booster sampling recovered most clones from primary vaccination (roughly 96% CD4, around 88% CD8).

CDR1 and CDR2 from the germline V gene are SGHTA and FQGTGA. CDR3 length: 18 residues. Trimming at V came to 2 bases and at J to 9 bases, leaving 18 bases not matched to a gene. As to this clonotype: Its antigen is not identified.

Conversion of TCR transcripts into cDNA relied on 5'RACE template switching, which added a universal primer site and UMIs. Via MiXCR, TCRdb re-called the 5' RACE reads, giving one row per CDR3 protein. The table includes about 340,000 distinct CDR3 sequences, around 13% detected once. The receptor comes from a man younger than 35 who received the YFV17D yellow fever vaccine. The sequenced sample was CD4+ T cells sorted from PBMCs, obtained 15 days after the yellow fever booster vaccination. The chain couples TRBV7-3 to TRBJ2-1; 8 bases line up with TRBD2. Here the CDR3 reads CASSLDGGGLAGISEQFF. The CDR3 DNA reads TGTGCCAGCAGCTTAGACGGGGGAGGACTAGCTGGTATCTCTGAGCAGTTCTTC. The full variable domain, in which reference TRBV7-3 and TRBJ2-1 provide the parts outside the CDR3, is GAGVSQTPSNKVTEKGKYVELRCDPISGHTALYWYRQSLGQGPEFLIYFQGTGAADDSGLPNDRFFAVRPEGSVSTLKIQRTERGDSAVYLCASSLDGGGLAGISEQFFGPGTRLTVL.